These T cell receptor beta chains were read from a single sample in a study of blood T cell repertoires in COVID-19. Libraries were prepared by immunoSEQ multiplex PCR; TCRdb keeps only in-frame clonotypes and omits some of them. The sample lists around 90,000 clones; 75% to 90% were seen once. The sequencing input was peripheral blood. The receptors shown here come from a human donor in a cohort sampled during active COVID-19. Each CDR3 is given with its conserved first and last residue. D genes are given only for firm matches. Not every row has a clone size; where given, it reads once, few, many or a size class.

J: TRBJ2-7; V: TRBV10-3; size: -; D: TRBD1; DNA: TGTGCCATCAGTGAGACCGGGACAGAGGACGAGCAGTACTTC; CDR3: CAISETGTEDEQYF
J: TRBJ1-3; V: TRBV4-2; size: -; D: TRBD1; DNA: TGTGCCAGCAGCCCGGCCAGGGGGAGCGGAAACACCATATATTTT; CDR3: CASSPARGSGNTIYF
J: TRBJ1-1; V: TRBV6-5; size: -; D: -; DNA: TGTGCCAGCAGGAGGGGGACTGAAGCTTTCTTT; CDR3: CASRRGTEAFF
J: TRBJ1-4; V: TRBV15; size: -; D: -; DNA: TGTGCCACCAGTCGGTCAACTAATGAAAAACTGTTTTTT; CDR3: CATSRSTNEKLFF
J: TRBJ2-1; V: TRBV19; size: -; D: TRBD2; DNA: TGTGCCAGTAGCCGAGGGACTAGCGGCTACAATGAGCAGTTCTTC; CDR3: CASSRGTSGYNEQFF
J: TRBJ2-3; V: TRBV28; size: -; D: -; DNA: TGTGCCAGCAGTTCCTACAGCACAGATACGCAGTATTTT; CDR3: CASSSYSTDTQYF
J: TRBJ1-1; V: TRBV30; size: -; D: -; DNA: TGTGCCTGGAGTCGTCAGGCGAACACTGAAGCTTTCTTT; CDR3: CAWSRQANTEAFF
J: TRBJ1-1; V: TRBV19; size: once; D: TRBD1; DNA: TGTGCCAGTAGTATTGGGACAGGGAACACTGAAGCTTTCTTT; CDR3: CASSIGTGNTEAFF
J: TRBJ2-7; V: TRBV5-4; size: -; D: -; DNA: TGTGCCAGCAGTATTGGCCGATACGAGCAGTACTTC; CDR3: CASSIGRYEQYF
J: TRBJ2-3; V: TRBV19; size: -; D: TRBD2; DNA: TGTGCCAGTAGTAAGTCTAGCGGGAGGGCCACAGATACGCAGTATTTT; CDR3: CASSKSSGRATDTQYF
J: TRBJ1-4; V: TRBV19; size: -; D: TRBD1; DNA: TGTGCCAGTAGTTCCCGCCGACAGGGGGGTGAAAAACTGTTTTTT; CDR3: CASSSRRQGGEKLFF
J: TRBJ2-7; V: TRBV7-9; size: few; D: TRBD2; DNA: TGTGCCAGCAGCTTAACGACTAGCGGGAGAAGCGAGCAGTACTTC; CDR3: CASSLTTSGRSEQYF
J: TRBJ2-3; V: TRBV5-4; size: -; D: -; DNA: TGTGCCAGCAGCCGCGGATCAAGTTCCACAGATACGCAGTATTTT; CDR3: CASSRGSSSTDTQYF
J: TRBJ2-5; V: TRBV28; size: -; D: TRBD2; DNA: TGTGCCAGCAGTTTTGGTGGTAGCGGGAACCAAGAGACCCAGTACTTC; CDR3: CASSFGGSGNQETQYF
J: TRBJ1-5; V: TRBV6-6; size: once; D: -; DNA: TGTGCCAGCAGTTGGGGGCAGGGTCAGCCCCAGCATTTT; CDR3: CASSWGQGQPQHF
J: TRBJ2-7; V: TRBV2; size: -; D: -; DNA: TGTGCCAGCAAGCCGACAGGACTCTCCTACGAGCAGTACTTC; CDR3: CASKPTGLSYEQYF
J: TRBJ1-1; V: TRBV7-6; size: -; D: -; DNA: TGTGCCAGCAGCCAGGGATCAGGGGACACTGAAGCTTTCTTT; CDR3: CASSQGSGDTEAFF
J: TRBJ1-6; V: TRBV3-1/TRBV3-2; size: -; D: TRBD1; DNA: TGTGCCAGCAGCCAAGCTGACAGGGCCATCCACTTT; CDR3: CASSQADRAIHF
J: TRBJ1-5; V: TRBV19; size: -; D: TRBD1; DNA: TGTGCCAGTAGTGGACAGGGCCATCAGCCCCAGCATTTT; CDR3: CASSGQGHQPQHF
J: TRBJ1-2; V: TRBV30; size: -; D: TRBD1; DNA: TGTGCCTGGAGTGTATGGGCAGGGGGTGGCTATGGCTACACCTTC; CDR3: CAWSVWAGGGYGYTF
J: TRBJ1-1; V: TRBV6-1; size: -; D: -; DNA: TGTGCCAGCAGTGAAGTATCCGGGCGGGGTGAAGCTTTCTTT; CDR3: CASSEVSGRGEAFF
J: TRBJ2-7; V: TRBV29-1; size: -; D: TRBD1; DNA: TGCAGCGCCCGGGACAGTCCCTACGAGCAGTACTTC; CDR3: CSARDSPYEQYF
J: TRBJ1-5; V: TRBV4-2; size: -; D: -; DNA: TGTGCCAGCAGCCAAGAATATTCGGGTGGGAATCAGCCCCAGCATTTT; CDR3: CASSQEYSGGNQPQHF
J: TRBJ2-7; V: TRBV27; size: -; D: TRBD2; DNA: TGTGCCAGCAGTTTAAGAGGCGGGAGCCCCTGGGAGCAGTACTTC; CDR3: CASSLRGGSPWEQYF
J: TRBJ2-7; V: TRBV6-5; size: -; D: TRBD1; DNA: TGTGCCAGCAGTAGAACCGGGACAGGGACCTACGAGCAGTACTTC; CDR3: CASSRTGTGTYEQYF
J: TRBJ1-1; V: TRBV7-2; size: -; D: -; DNA: TGTGCCAGCAGCTCGGGGGGGAACACTGAAGCTTTCTTT; CDR3: CASSSGGNTEAFF
J: TRBJ2-7; V: TRBV12-3/TRBV12-4; size: -; D: TRBD2; DNA: TGTGCCAGCAGACCTCAGGGAGGGGAGCAGTACTTC; CDR3: CASRPQGGEQYF
J: TRBJ2-2; V: TRBV28; size: -; D: TRBD2; DNA: TGTGCCAGCAGTTTATGGGGAGGGGTAGGGAACACCGGGGAGCTGTTTTTT; CDR3: CASSLWGGVGNTGELFF
J: TRBJ2-2; V: TRBV4-2; size: -; D: TRBD2; DNA: TGTGCCAGCAGTCGCGACTCAAAAAGCGGGGTGAACACCGGGGAGCTGTTTTTT; CDR3: CASSRDSKSGVNTGELFF
J: TRBJ2-7; V: TRBV3-1/TRBV3-2; size: few; D: TRBD2; DNA: TGTGCCAGCAGCCAAACTAGCGGGAGCTGGTACGAGCAGTACTTC; CDR3: CASSQTSGSWYEQYF
J: TRBJ1-3; V: TRBV2; size: -; D: -; DNA: TGTGCCAGCAGCGAGTCCGAATCTGGAAACACCATATATTTT; CDR3: CASSESESGNTIYF
J: TRBJ2-3; V: TRBV18; size: -; D: TRBD1; DNA: TGTGCCAGCTCACGGAGACAGGGGGGAGATACGCAGTATTTT; CDR3: CASSRRQGGDTQYF
J: TRBJ1-1; V: TRBV28; size: -; D: -; DNA: TGTGCCAGCAGCCCTTCCCCCAACACTGAAGCTTTCTTT; CDR3: CASSPSPNTEAFF
J: TRBJ1-1; V: TRBV5-1; size: -; D: -; DNA: TGCGCCAGCAGTTCTTCCAAGGGACATTGGGAAGCTTTCTTT; CDR3: CASSSSKGHWEAFF
J: TRBJ1-1; V: TRBV3-1/TRBV3-2; size: few; D: -; DNA: TGTGCCAGCAGCCAAGCGGGACTGAGCACTGAAGCTTTCTTT; CDR3: CASSQAGLSTEAFF
J: TRBJ2-7; V: TRBV4-1; size: -; D: TRBD1; DNA: TGCGCCAGCAGCCAGGGACAGCGTTCCTCCTACGAGCAGTACTTC; CDR3: CASSQGQRSSYEQYF
J: TRBJ1-2; V: TRBV19; size: -; D: -; DNA: TGTGCCAGTAGTCTTACCCTCTCACAGGGTGGGAACTATGGCTACACCTTC; CDR3: CASSLTLSQGGNYGYTF
J: TRBJ1-3; V: TRBV6-5; size: -; D: TRBD1; DNA: TGTGCCAGCAGTTACGAGGGGGCGAGGGGAAACACCATATATTTT; CDR3: CASSYEGARGNTIYF
J: TRBJ1-5; V: TRBV5-8; size: -; D: TRBD1; DNA: TGTGCCAGCAGCCGGCACCCGGCGACGACAGGGACGAATCAGCCCCAGCATTTT; CDR3: CASSRHPATTGTNQPQHF
J: TRBJ1-1; V: TRBV12-3/TRBV12-4; size: -; D: TRBD1; DNA: TGTGCCAGCAGGGGACAGGTCAACACTGAAGCTTTCTTT; CDR3: CASRGQVNTEAFF
J: TRBJ2-7; V: TRBV29-1; size: -; D: -; DNA: TGCAGCGTTGCAGGTAATAGCGGTCCTTCCTACGAGCAGTACTTC; CDR3: CSVAGNSGPSYEQYF
J: TRBJ2-7; V: TRBV12-3/TRBV12-4; size: once; D: -; DNA: TGTGCCAGCAGTTTTCGCGGAAACTACGAGCAGTACTTC; CDR3: CASSFRGNYEQYF
J: TRBJ2-3; V: TRBV5-6; size: -; D: TRBD2; DNA: TGTGCCAGCAGCAACCGACTAGCGGACACCACAGATACGCAGTATTTT; CDR3: CASSNRLADTTDTQYF
J: TRBJ1-1; V: TRBV6-5; size: -; D: -; DNA: TGTGCCAGCAGTTTGTTGGGGGGTCCTGAAGCTTTCTTT; CDR3: CASSLLGGPEAFF
J: TRBJ1-5; V: TRBV15; size: -; D: TRBD1; DNA: TGTGCCACCAGAGACACCGGGACAGGGGTCCAGCCCCAGCATTTT; CDR3: CATRDTGTGVQPQHF